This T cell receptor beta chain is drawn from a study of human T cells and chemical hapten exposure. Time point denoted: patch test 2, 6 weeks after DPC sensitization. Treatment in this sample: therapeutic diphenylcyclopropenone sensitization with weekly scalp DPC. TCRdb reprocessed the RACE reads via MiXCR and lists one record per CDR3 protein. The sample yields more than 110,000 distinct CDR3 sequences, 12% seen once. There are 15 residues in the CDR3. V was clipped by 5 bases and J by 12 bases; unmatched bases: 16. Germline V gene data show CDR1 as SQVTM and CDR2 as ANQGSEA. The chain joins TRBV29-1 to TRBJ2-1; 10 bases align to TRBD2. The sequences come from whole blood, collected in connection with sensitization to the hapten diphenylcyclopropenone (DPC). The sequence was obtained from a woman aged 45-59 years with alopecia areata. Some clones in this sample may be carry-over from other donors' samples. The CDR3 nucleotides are TGCAGCGTTTGGGTGTCGGCTAGCGGGAGCTTTTTGCAGTTCTTC. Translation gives CSVWVSASGSFLQFF.